The source of this TCR beta chain is a study of blood T cell repertoires in COVID-19. Study in general: Samples came from the United States, Italy and Spain, spanning acute and convalescent COVID-19. The analysed material was cDNA or gDNA that came from T cells, B-cell-depleted T cells, or PBMCs.

As processed by the authors: Estimation of nucleated cell counts was performed using reference gene primer amplification. Some clones are missing from TCRdb's copy, which holds only in-frame ones; the method was immunoSEQ multiplex PCR. That table gives V, J and clone size, and the DNA gave D and trimming. The profile covers 300,000 to 400,000 clones, with about 87% appearing a single time and about 2.9% taken by the ten largest. The junction had 9 bases not matched to a gene; V was cut back by 3 bases and J by 3 bases. CDR1 SGHVS and CDR2 FQNEAQ come from the germline V gene. CDR3 size: 16 residues.

What was sequenced was peripheral blood. This clonotype was sampled from a human donor in a cohort sampled during active COVID-19. The chain uses TRBV7-8 and TRBJ2-3, with 7 bases matching TRBD1. In nucleotides, the CDR3 is TGTGCCAGCAGCTTGGGGACAGTCCTACTGACAGATACGCAGTATTTT. The encoded protein is CASSLGTVLLTDTQYF.